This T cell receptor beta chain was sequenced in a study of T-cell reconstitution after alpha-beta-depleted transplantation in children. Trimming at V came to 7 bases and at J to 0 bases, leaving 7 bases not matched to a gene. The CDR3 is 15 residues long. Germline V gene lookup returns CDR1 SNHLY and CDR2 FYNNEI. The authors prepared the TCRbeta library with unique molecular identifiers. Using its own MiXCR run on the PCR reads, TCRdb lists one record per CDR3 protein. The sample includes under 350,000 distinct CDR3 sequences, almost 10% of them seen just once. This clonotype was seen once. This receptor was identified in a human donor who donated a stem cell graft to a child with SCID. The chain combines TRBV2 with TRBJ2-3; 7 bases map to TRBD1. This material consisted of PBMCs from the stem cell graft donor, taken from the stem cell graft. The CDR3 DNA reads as TGTGCCAGCAATACCGGGACAGAGAGCACAGATACGCAGTATTTT. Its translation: CASNTGTESTDTQYF.